Listed here is a single T cell receptor (beta chain). Its cognate antigen is unknown. Per-sample yields of isolated PBMCs were at least 6 million. Per sample, no less than 5 micrograms of total RNA were extracted. Germline CDR1 reads ENHRY; CDR2 reads SYGVKD. V dropped 6 bases and J dropped 0; count of bases not matched to a gene: 7. The CDR3 runs to 17 residues. This sample is part of a study of blood T cells in healthy people across ages. Study observations and caveats: Per-million-T-cell TCR beta diversity fell roughly linearly with age.

Together with a sample-barcoded 5' primer, a J-beta primer mix was included in a second PCR lasting roughly 6 to 12 cycles. TCRdb re-called the 5' RACE reads through MiXCR, storing one row per CDR3 protein. The data contain around 1.5 million distinct CDR3 sequences, around two fifths of them singletons. The source of this sequence is a woman under 30 in good health. Source material: blood. The rearrangement uses TRBV10-3 and TRBJ2-3; 12 bases match TRBD2. For the CDR3, the DNA is TGTGCCATCAGGGGAGGACTAGCGGGAACTAGCACAGATACGCAGTATTTT. Protein sequence: CAIRGGLAGTSTDTQYF.